These 17 T cell receptor beta chains were all obtained from the same sample, sequenced in a study of shared clonotypes between healthy human individuals. This table comes from immunoSEQ multiplex PCR, and its TCRdb copy is limited to in-frame clones, with some not included. The table has around 2.1 million clones, 95% seen once. Input material: naive CD4+ T cells sorted from blood. As to subset: CD45RA+ positively selected. The receptor source for this set is a man aged 18 to 35 in good health.

The genes are TRBV7-6 and TRBJ1-5; TRBD1 agrees at 8 bases. V was clipped by 1 base and J by 4 bases; unmatched bases: 3. CDR3 size: 15 residues. Per the germline V gene, CDR1 is SGHVS and CDR2 is FNYEAQ. Here the CDR3 DNA reads TGTGCCAGCAGCTTAGGGACAGGGTCAAATCAGCCCCAGCATTTT. Its protein product is CASSLGTGSNQPQHF.

J is TRBJ2-3 and V is TRBV4-1, with unresolved D. CDR3 length: 14 residues. V was trimmed by 4 bases and J by 3 bases, leaving 11 bases between them. From germline, CDR1 is MGHRA and CDR2 YSYEKL. For the CDR3, the DNA is TGCGCCAGCAGCCCCTCCGGCGTAACAGATACGCAGTATTTT. Its protein product is CASSPSGVTDTQYF.

The chain carries TRBV6-5 and TRBJ1-2; tentative D call: TRBD1 (5 bases). The CDR3 length is 15 residues. Between the trimmed V and J ends, which lost 5 bases and 5 bases, there was a span of 18 bases. Germline V gene sequence: CDR1 MNHEY, CDR2 SVGAGI. The CDR3 DNA reads as TGTGCCAGCAGTCGCCTGGGACCCAAGTCGTATGGCTACACCTTC. Protein: CASSRLGPKSYGYTF.

This chain connects TRBV11-3 to TRBJ2-5; 11 bases agree with TRBD1. The J call may be faulty, since TRBJ2-7 better matches the DNA end. Germline loops: CDR1 SGHNT, CDR2 YENEEA. The CDR3 covers 14 residues. As DNA, the CDR3 is TGTGCCAGCAGTTCGGGACAGGGGGACTACGAGCAGTACTTC. Its translation: CASSSGQGDYEQYF.

The chain joins TRBV18 to TRBJ1-3; tentative D call: TRBD1 (6 bases). Trimming took 6 bases from V and 3 from J, leaving 15 bases between them. Germline lookup yields CDR1 KGHSH and CDR2 LQKENI. The CDR3 totals 15 residues. CDR3 residues: CASSRQAQLGNTIYF. The CDR3, as DNA: TGTGCCAGCTCCCGACAGGCACAACTTGGAAACACCATATATTTT.

The CDR3 sequence: CASSLGGVGELFF. The CDR3 DNA reads TGTGCCAGCAGCTTAGGGGGTGTCGGGGAGCTGTTTTTT. The rearrangement joins TRBV13 to TRBJ2-2; no reliable D call. There are 13 residues in the CDR3. From germline, CDR1 is PRHDT and CDR2 FYEKMQ (reference sequence). V lost 0 bases and J lost 7, with 6 bases in between.

This chain uses TRBV10-2 with TRBJ1-1, with D possibly being TRBD1 (6 bases). Germline-derived CDR1 and CDR2 are WSHSY and SAAADI. The V gene lost 4 bases and the J gene lost 7 bases, with 22 bases spanning the gap. This CDR3 has 16 residues. CDR3 region: CASSVAGAVQDYEAFF. CDR3 DNA: TGCGCCAGCAGTGTAGCGGGGGCCGTTCAAGATTATGAAGCTTTCTTT.

In this sample, this clone turned up once. This chain uses TRBV5-4 with TRBJ1-5; D remains ambiguous. Germline V gene data show CDR1 as SGHNT and CDR2 as YYREEE (reference sequence). The CDR3 is made up of 13 amino acids. V gave up 4 bases and J gave up 6 bases, with 11 bases separating them. The CDR3 sequence is CASSASVGQPQHF. The CDR3, as DNA: TGTGCCAGCAGCGCCTCGGTGGGTCAGCCCCAGCATTTT.

The chain has TRBV5-1 and TRBJ2-5; D gene uncertain. Deletions cut 6 bases from V and 2 bases from J, with 14 bases between. The CDR3 loop spans 14 amino acids. Germline values: CDR1 SGHRS, CDR2 YFSETQ. CDR3 in DNA: TGCGCCAGCACCCACTTTGACTTACAAGAGACCCAGTACTTC. It is translated as CASTHFDLQETQYF.

CDR3 sequence (DNA): TGTGCCAGTAGTACCGGGACAGGGCTCCAGTCACCCCTCCACTTT. It codes for CASSTGTGLQSPLHF. The chain is built from TRBV19 and TRBJ1-6; 9 bases are a match to TRBD1. V lost 4 bases, J lost 10 bases, and 8 bases stayed unmatched. CDR1 and CDR2 (germline): LNHDA, SQIVND (reference sequence). CDR3 length equals 15 residues.

The V call is TRBV6-5, the J call TRBJ1-2; D uncertain. V lost 2 bases and J 6 bases, leaving 16 bases between the germline ends. This CDR3 is 15 amino acids long. CDR1 is MNHEY, CDR2 SVGAGI, per germline. DNA for the CDR3: TGTGCCAGCAGTTACCAAGGGAGCCGGAATCATGGCTACACCTTC. This translates into CASSYQGSRNHGYTF.

V is TRBV7-9 and J is TRBJ1-6; TRBD1 agrees at 9 bases. Germline CDR1 reads SEHNR; CDR2 reads FQNEAQ (reference sequence). This CDR3 has 16 amino acids. V shed 1 base and J 7 bases; nucleotides not matched to a gene: 5. The CDR3 DNA reads TGTGCCAGCAGCTTAGGATTGACAGGGGGGAATTCACCCCTCCACTTT. This translates into CASSLGLTGGNSPLHF.

The genes are TRBV5-6 and TRBJ2-2; TRBD1 matches at 10 bases. V was pared by 0 bases and J by 4 bases, with 0 bases of the junction left unmatched. The CDR3 length is 15 residues. From germline, CDR1 is SGHDT and CDR2 YYEEEE. CDR3 loop: CASSLGQGATGELFF. Written as DNA, the CDR3 is TGTGCCAGCAGCTTGGGACAGGGGGCCACCGGGGAGCTGTTTTTT.

V usage is TRBV15 and J usage is TRBJ1-3; D gene uncertain. Per the germline V gene, CDR1 is LNHNV and CDR2 is YYDKDF (reference sequence). The CDR3 runs to 15 residues. Trimming stripped 1 base from V and 0 bases from J, with 7 bases between. Written as DNA, the CDR3 is TGTGCCACCAGCAGAGGGACCACCTCTGGAAACACCATATATTTT. Encoded protein: CATSRGTTSGNTIYF.

The chain carries TRBV5-8 and TRBJ2-7; unclear D gene. The CDR3 is 14 amino acids. V was shortened by 2 bases and J by 2 bases, with 11 bases between the two germline ends. The germline V gene encodes CDR1 SGHTS and CDR2 YDEGEE. The chain's CDR3 is CASSFRANPYEQYF. CDR3 DNA sequence: TGTGCCAGCAGCTTTAGGGCCAACCCCTACGAGCAGTACTTC. Filled out from reference TRBV5-8 and TRBJ2-7, the complete variable domain reads EAGVTQSPTHLIKTRGQQATLRCSPISGHTSVYWYQQALGLGLQFLLWYDEGEERNRGNFPPRFSGRQFPNYSSELNVNALELEDSALYLCASSFRANPYEQYFGPGTRLTVT.

This clone was seen a single time. The chain employs TRBV28 and TRBJ2-7; 7 bases are a match to TRBD1. Trimming took 7 bases from V and 3 from J; bases not matched to a gene: 12. CDR1 is MDHEN, CDR2 SYDVKM, per germline. This CDR3 has 15 amino acids. Written as DNA, the CDR3 is TGTGCCAGCAATAACGCCTGGGACAGAGACTACGAGCAGTACTTC. This translates into CASNNAWDRDYEQYF.

With regard to this clone: The sample carries other DNA sequences with the same CDR3. This chain uses TRBV5-1 with TRBJ2-3; 7 nucleotides match TRBD1. The germline V gene has CDR1 SGHRS and CDR2 YFSETQ. V dropped 10 bases and J dropped 6; count of bases not matched to a gene: 14. This CDR3 region has 14 residues. The CDR3 DNA is TGCGCCTCAAGCCGAGGGGGCCGGTCTGATACGCAGTATTTT. Amino acid sequence: CASSRGGRSDTQYF.